This is a list of T cell receptor beta chains from one sample in a study of early T cells in non-severe SARS-CoV-2 infection. TCRdb independently ran MiXCR on the 5' RACE reads; one entry per CDR3 protein. The sample yields roughly 100,000 distinct CDR3 sequences, under 15% seen once. Sequenced sample: whole blood. These receptors were obtained from an adult who was a healthcare worker with PCR-confirmed SARS-CoV-2 infection or an uninfected control (not recorded which). Each CDR3 is given with its conserved first and last residue. Fields, in order: clone size, J gene, D gene, V gene, CDR3 DNA, CDR3 protein. A D gene is named only where the DNA matches it firmly. Rows may omit the clone size; those that give it use once, few, many or a size class.

NA,TRBJ2-7,TRBD2,TRBV20-1,TGCAGTGCTAGAGATCTTCTCCTAAGCGGGAGCCGGGACGAGCAGTACTTC,CSARDLLLSGSRDEQYF
NA,TRBJ2-1,TRBD2,TRBV28,TGTGCCAGCAGCCCCGGAGGACTAGTTCTCAATGAGCAGTTCTTC,CASSPGGLVLNEQFF
few,TRBJ2-1,NA,TRBV7-9,TGTGCCAGCAGCTCAAAGGCCGGGGGATCACGGGGTGAGCAGTTCTTC,CASSSKAGGSRGEQFF
NA,TRBJ2-3,NA,TRBV5-5,TGTGCCAGCAGCTTACCGTCGGGGGCAGATACGCAGTATTTT,CASSLPSGADTQYF
NA,TRBJ2-7,NA,TRBV10-3,TGTGCCATCTTAGGGGACTCCTCCTACGAGCAGTACTTC,CAILGDSSYEQYF
few,TRBJ1-5,TRBD1,TRBV6-1,TGTGCCAGCAGTGAGGACAGGGGTTATTTTTGGAGCAATCAGCCCCAGCTTTTT,CASSEDRGYFWSNQPQLF
many,TRBJ2-7,NA,TRBV11-2,TGTGCCAGCAGCCCAACCCGGGGCACAGATCGGTACTTC,CASSPTRGTDRYF
NA,TRBJ2-1,TRBD1,TRBV20-1,TGCAGTGCTAGACCTCACGACAGGGCCCGAAACAATGAGCAGTTCTTC,CSARPHDRARNNEQFF
many,TRBJ2-7,NA,TRBV14,TGTGCCAGCAGCCCGAGGGACCGCCCCTACGAGCAGTACTTC,CASSPRDRPYEQYF
NA,TRBJ2-7,NA,TRBV7-2,TGTGCCAGCAGCTTTGACCTTGGTGAGCAGTACTTC,CASSFDLGEQYF
NA,TRBJ1-2,NA,TRBV28,TGTGCCAGCAGTCCCCCCAGCGGCCCCGGCACCTTC,CASSPPSGPGTF
many,TRBJ2-7,TRBD1,TRBV29-1,TGCAGCGTACTCGGGACAGGGCATACCCGAGACTCCTACGAGCAGTACTTC,CSVLGTGHTRDSYEQYF
NA,TRBJ2-3,NA,TRBV5-1,TGCGCCAGCAGCTTTTGGGGGAGAGATACGCAGTATTTT,CASSFWGRDTQYF
few,TRBJ2-7,TRBD1,TRBV27,TGTGCCAGCAGTGACCTTCGACAGGGGCACTACGAGCAGTACTTC,CASSDLRQGHYEQYF
few,TRBJ2-1,TRBD1,TRBV9,TGTGCCAGCAGCGCTGACAGGGGCTCCTACAATGAGCAGTTCTTC,CASSADRGSYNEQFF
NA,TRBJ1-1,NA,TRBV4-3,TGCGCCAGCAGCCAAGATAACAGCTACAACACTGAAGCTTTCTTT,CASSQDNSYNTEAFF
many,TRBJ2-3,NA,TRBV4-1,TGCGCCAGCAGCCATGTACTGGATACGCAGTATTTT,CASSHVLDTQYF
NA,TRBJ2-1,NA,TRBV6-2/TRBV6-3,TGTGCCAGCAGTTACTCCGCCTCGAGACAGTATTACAATGAGCAGTTCTTC,CASSYSASRQYYNEQFF
NA,TRBJ1-1,TRBD1,TRBV6-1,TGTGCCAGCAGTGAAGGGGACAGGCTGACTGAAGCTTTCTTT,CASSEGDRLTEAFF
many,TRBJ2-1,NA,TRBV6-5,TGTGCCAGCAGTTACTCGAGAGACTACTACAATGAGCAGTTCTTC,CASSYSRDYYNEQFF
NA,TRBJ2-7,NA,TRBV4-3,TGCGCCAGCAGCCATGGGCAGGGAGTCTACGAGCAGTACTTC,CASSHGQGVYEQYF
few,TRBJ1-4,TRBD1,TRBV6-5,TGTGCCAGCGGGACAGCAAATGAAAAACTGTTTTTT,CASGTANEKLFF
many,TRBJ2-7,NA,TRBV30,TGTGCCTGGAGTCCTCAGGATTCCTACGAGCAGTACTTC,CAWSPQDSYEQYF
NA,TRBJ2-3,TRBD2,TRBV12-3/TRBV12-4,TGTGCCAGCAGTTTAGGCGGGAGAGCGGGGTCAGATACGCAGTATTTT,CASSLGGRAGSDTQYF
few,TRBJ2-3,NA,TRBV2,TGTGCCAGCAGTGAAGCCCTTATTTCCTCAGATACGCAGTATTTT,CASSEALISSDTQYF
NA,TRBJ2-7,TRBD2,TRBV4-2,TGTGCCAGCAGCCAAGATCTAGCGGAGGCCTACGAGCAGTACTTC,CASSQDLAEAYEQYF
many,TRBJ2-7,NA,TRBV5-1,TGCGCCAGCAGCGTGACAGGACCGGTTGACGAGCAGTACTTC,CASSVTGPVDEQYF
few,TRBJ2-1,NA,TRBV7-9,TGTGCCAGCAGCTTAGCTCTAGCCCCCAATGAGCAGTTCTTC,CASSLALAPNEQFF
few,TRBJ2-4,NA,TRBV20-1,TGCAGTGCTAAACCGACGGAGGGCTGGACCAAAAACATTCAGTACTTC,CSAKPTEGWTKNIQYF
NA,TRBJ2-1,TRBD2,TRBV4-2,TGTGCCAGCAGCCATACTAGCGGAAGTTACAATGAGCAGTTCTTC,CASSHTSGSYNEQFF
few,TRBJ2-1,NA,TRBV7-6,TGTGCCAGCAGCTTAGACCTGAATGAGTGGGCGATACACAATGAGCAGTTCTTC,CASSLDLNEWAIHNEQFF
few,TRBJ1-2,NA,TRBV6-1,TGTGCCAGCACGAGAGAGGGGGGGAATGGCTACACCTTC,CASTREGGNGYTF
few,TRBJ2-1,TRBD1,TRBV4-2,TGTGCCAGCAGCCGTGGACAGGGAACCTACAATGAGCAGTTCTTC,CASSRGQGTYNEQFF
few,TRBJ1-1,TRBD1,TRBV11-2,TGTGCCAGCAGCGCGTTATACCCAGACAGGGACGCTTTCTTT,CASSALYPDRDAFF
few,TRBJ2-5,NA,TRBV20-1,TGCAGTGCTAGTGCGCAACCAGGGACCCAGTACTTC,CSASAQPGTQYF
many,TRBJ2-7,NA,TRBV20-1,TGCACCACGCTTGGGGGTACTTACGAGCAGTACTTC,CTTLGGTYEQYF
few,TRBJ2-5,TRBD1,TRBV27,TGTGCCAGCAGTTCCGACAGGGGGTTTGGGACCCAGTACTTC,CASSSDRGFGTQYF
few,TRBJ1-4,NA,TRBV4-2,TGTGCCAGCAGCCAAGATAACCGAGTCGTGAATGAAAAACTGTTTTTT,CASSQDNRVVNEKLFF
few,TRBJ2-2,TRBD2,TRBV20-1,TGCAGTGCTAGTCTGTATCGGACTAGCGTCTCCACCGGGGAGCTGTTTTTT,CSASLYRTSVSTGELFF
few,TRBJ1-2,NA,TRBV4-1,TGCGCCAGCAGCCAAGATCCAAGGGGTAACTATGGCTACACCTTC,CASSQDPRGNYGYTF
few,TRBJ2-1,NA,TRBV4-1,TGCGCCAGCAGCCAAGATCAACTTGAGTTCTTC,CASSQDQLEFF